This TCR beta chain was observed in a study of T cell repertoires in cytomegalovirus infection. Study background: Selected CMV epitopes included recently identified HLA-C-restricted ones as well as well-studied HLA-B-restricted ones. CMV infection together with matching HLA type was indicated by public TCR beta signatures. Points from the study as a whole: The study found HLA-C-restricted CMV-specific TCR beta clonotypes dominating the ex vivo response. Pooled public TCR beta family frequency picked out CMV carriers with the relevant HLA.

From germline, CDR1 is SGHVS and CDR2 FQNEAQ. CDR3 length: 14 residues. The V end was cut by 1 base, the J end by 5 bases, with 9 bases between. TCRdb fed the reads into MiXCR, producing one record per CDR3 protein. Found here are about 830,000 distinct CDR3 sequences, about 30% of them singletons; the top ten hold around 12%. This clonotype was recorded at least ten times. Its antigen remains unidentified. The chain couples TRBV7-8 to TRBJ1-5; D remains ambiguous. The source is a human donor in good health (CMV status not recorded). Some clones in this sample may be carry-over from other donors' samples. The sample here was cultured CD8+ T cells from PBMCs, taken from culture after CMV antigen stimulation. CDR3 DNA: TGTGCCAGCAGCTTAGATTTCTTCTATCAGCCCCAGCATTTT. Protein product: CASSLDFFYQPQHF.